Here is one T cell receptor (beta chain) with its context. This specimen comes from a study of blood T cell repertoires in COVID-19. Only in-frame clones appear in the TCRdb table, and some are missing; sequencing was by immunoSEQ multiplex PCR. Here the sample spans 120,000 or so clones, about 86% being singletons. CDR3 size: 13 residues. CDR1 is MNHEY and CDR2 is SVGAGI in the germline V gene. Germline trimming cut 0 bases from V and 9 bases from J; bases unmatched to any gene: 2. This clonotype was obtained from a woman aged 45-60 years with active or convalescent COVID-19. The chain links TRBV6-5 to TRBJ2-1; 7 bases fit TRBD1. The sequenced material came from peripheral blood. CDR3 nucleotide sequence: TGTGCCAGCAGTTACTCGACAGGGTCTGAGCAGTTCTTC. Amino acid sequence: CASSYSTGSEQFF.